This T cell receptor beta chain was retrieved from a study of spatial heterogeneity in lung cancer. Study overall: As counted in raw reads, each unique TCR and UMI combination appeared more than ten times on average.

This clonotype was seen only a few times. The antigen is unknown. Points from the study as a whole: Detection of ubiquitous tumor TCRs in blood was higher at resection than follow-up.

TCRdb reanalysed the 5' RACE reads using MiXCR and keeps one entry per CDR3 protein. The sample shows 40,000 to 55,000 distinct CDR3 sequences, approximately 7% of them seen only once. Time point denoted: sample taken at primary tumor resection. Extraction of whole RNA from tumor, nontumor lung or frozen PBMC preceded unsorted sequencing. Trimming removed 4 bases from V and 5 bases from J; junction bases left unmatched: 7. The length of the CDR3 is 15 residues. Germline V CDR1 and CDR2: GTSNPN, SVGIG (reference sequence). The specimen comprised PBMCs, sampled at surgery. The receptor's source is a female donor with early-stage non-small cell lung cancer. The rearrangement uses TRBV30 and TRBJ2-3; 12 nucleotides align to TRBD2. CDR3 DNA sequence: TGTGCCTGGACTTCACTAGCGGGGGGACTAGATACGCAGTATTTT. Its protein product is CAWTSLAGGLDTQYF.